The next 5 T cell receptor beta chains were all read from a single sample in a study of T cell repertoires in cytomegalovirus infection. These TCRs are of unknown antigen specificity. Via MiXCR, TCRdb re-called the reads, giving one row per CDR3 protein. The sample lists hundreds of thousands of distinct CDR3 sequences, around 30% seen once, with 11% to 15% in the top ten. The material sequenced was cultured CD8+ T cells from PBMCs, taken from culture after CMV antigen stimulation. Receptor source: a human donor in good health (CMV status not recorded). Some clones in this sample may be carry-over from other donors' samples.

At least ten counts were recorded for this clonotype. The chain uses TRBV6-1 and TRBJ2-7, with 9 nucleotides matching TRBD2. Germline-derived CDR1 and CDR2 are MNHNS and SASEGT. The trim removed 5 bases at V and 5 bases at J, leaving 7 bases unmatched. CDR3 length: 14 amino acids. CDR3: CASSSLAGADEQYF. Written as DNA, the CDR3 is TGTGCCAGCAGTTCTTTAGCGGGGGCCGACGAGCAGTACTTC.

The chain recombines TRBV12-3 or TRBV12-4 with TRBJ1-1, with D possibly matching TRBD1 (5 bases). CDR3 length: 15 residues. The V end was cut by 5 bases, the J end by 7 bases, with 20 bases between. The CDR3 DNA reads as TGTGCCAGCAGTCTCCGGGGACTCGGCCCAAATGAAGCTTTCTTT. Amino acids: CASSLRGLGPNEAFF.

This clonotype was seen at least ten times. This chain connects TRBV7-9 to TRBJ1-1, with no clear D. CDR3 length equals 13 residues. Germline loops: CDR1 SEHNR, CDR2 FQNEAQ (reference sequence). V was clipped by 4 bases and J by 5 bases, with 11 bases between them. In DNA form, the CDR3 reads TGTGCCAGCAGCTACGTCGGGAGGACTGAAGCTTTCTTT. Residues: CASSYVGRTEAFF.

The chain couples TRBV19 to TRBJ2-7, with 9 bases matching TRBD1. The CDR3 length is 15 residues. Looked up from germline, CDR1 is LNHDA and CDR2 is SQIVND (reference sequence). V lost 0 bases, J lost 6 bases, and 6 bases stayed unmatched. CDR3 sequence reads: CASSIDAGQGREQYF. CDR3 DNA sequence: TGTGCCAGTAGTATAGATGCGGGACAGGGTCGCGAGCAGTACTTC.

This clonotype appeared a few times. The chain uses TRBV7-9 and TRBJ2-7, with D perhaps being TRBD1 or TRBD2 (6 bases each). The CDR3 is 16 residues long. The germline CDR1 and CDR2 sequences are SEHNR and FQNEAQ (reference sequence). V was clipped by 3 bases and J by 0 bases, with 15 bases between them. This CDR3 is CASSLASGAHSYEQYF. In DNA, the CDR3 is TGTGCCAGCAGCTTGGCCTCGGGGGCCCACTCCTACGAGCAGTACTTC.